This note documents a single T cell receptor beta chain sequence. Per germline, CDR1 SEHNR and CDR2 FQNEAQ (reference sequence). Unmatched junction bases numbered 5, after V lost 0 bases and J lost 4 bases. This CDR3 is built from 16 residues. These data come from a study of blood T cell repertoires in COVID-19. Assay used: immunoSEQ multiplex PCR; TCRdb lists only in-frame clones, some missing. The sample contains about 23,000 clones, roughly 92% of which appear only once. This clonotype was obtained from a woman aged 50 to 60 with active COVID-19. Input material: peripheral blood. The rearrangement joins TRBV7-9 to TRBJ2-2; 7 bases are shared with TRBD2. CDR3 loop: CASSLAQAGVTGELFF. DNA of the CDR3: TGTGCCAGCAGCTTAGCGCAGGCGGGAGTCACCGGGGAGCTGTTTTTT. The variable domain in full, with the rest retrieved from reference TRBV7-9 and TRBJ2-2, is DTGVSQNPRHKITKRGQNVTFRCDPISEHNRLYWYRQTLGQGPEFLTYFQNEAQLEKSRLLSDRFSAERPKGSFSTLEIQRTEQGDSAMYLCASSLAQAGVTGELFFGEGSRLTVL.